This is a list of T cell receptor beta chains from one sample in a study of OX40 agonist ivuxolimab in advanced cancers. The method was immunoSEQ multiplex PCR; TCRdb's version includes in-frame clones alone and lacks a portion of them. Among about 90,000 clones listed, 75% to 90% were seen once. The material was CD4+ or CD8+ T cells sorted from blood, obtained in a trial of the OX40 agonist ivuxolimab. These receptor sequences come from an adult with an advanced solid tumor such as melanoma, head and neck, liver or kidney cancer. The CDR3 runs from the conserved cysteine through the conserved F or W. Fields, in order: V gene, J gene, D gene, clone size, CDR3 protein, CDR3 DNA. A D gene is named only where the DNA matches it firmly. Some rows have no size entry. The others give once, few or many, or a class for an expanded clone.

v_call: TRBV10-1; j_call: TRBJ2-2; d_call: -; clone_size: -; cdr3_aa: CASSPDSGTGELFF; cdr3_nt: TGCGCCAGCAGTCCCGACAGCGGCACCGGGGAGCTGTTTTTT
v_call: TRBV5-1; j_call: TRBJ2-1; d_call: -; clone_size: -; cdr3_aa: CASSLQVAEGNEQFF; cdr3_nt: TGCGCCAGCAGCTTGCAGGTAGCGGAAGGGAATGAGCAGTTCTTC
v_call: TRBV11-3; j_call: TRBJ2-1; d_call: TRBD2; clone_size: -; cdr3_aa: CASSPPGLAGGPVYNEQFF; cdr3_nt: TGTGCCAGCAGCCCACCAGGATTAGCGGGCGGTCCTGTCTACAATGAGCAGTTCTTC
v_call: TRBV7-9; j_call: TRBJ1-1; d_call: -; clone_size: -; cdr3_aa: CASSLALRGTEAFF; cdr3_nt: TGTGCCAGCAGCTTAGCCTTAAGGGGGACTGAAGCTTTCTTT
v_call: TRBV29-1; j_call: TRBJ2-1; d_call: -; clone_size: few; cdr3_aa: CSVEGDRNEQFF; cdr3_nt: TGCAGCGTTGAGGGGGATCGCAATGAGCAGTTCTTC
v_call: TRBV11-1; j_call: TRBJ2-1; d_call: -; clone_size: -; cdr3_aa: CASSPVGVVSYNEQFF; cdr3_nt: TGTGCCAGCAGCCCCGTAGGCGTTGTCTCCTACAATGAGCAGTTCTTC
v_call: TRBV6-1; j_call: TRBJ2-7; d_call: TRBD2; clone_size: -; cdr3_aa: CASSDGGGPDEQYF; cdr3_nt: TGTGCCAGCAGTGATGGGGGAGGGCCTGACGAGCAGTACTTC
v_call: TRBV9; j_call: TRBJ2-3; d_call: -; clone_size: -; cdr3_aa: CASSVGQGRMYTDTQYF; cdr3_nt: TGTGCCAGCAGCGTAGGCCAGGGACGGATGTACACAGATACGCAGTATTTT
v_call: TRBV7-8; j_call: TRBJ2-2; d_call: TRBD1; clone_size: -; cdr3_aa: CASKTGTANTGELFF; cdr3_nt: TGTGCCAGCAAGACAGGGACAGCAAACACCGGGGAGCTGTTTTTT
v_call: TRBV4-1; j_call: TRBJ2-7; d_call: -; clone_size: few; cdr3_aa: CASTPDGGQGTPYEQYF; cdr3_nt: TGCGCCAGCACCCCCGATGGGGGGCAGGGGACCCCCTACGAGCAGTACTTC
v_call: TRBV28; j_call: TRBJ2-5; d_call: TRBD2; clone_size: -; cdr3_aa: CASSNLAGWETQYF; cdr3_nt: TGTGCCAGCAGTAACCTAGCGGGATGGGAGACCCAGTACTTC
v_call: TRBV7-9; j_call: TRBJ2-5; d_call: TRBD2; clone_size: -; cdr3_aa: CASSSRLAGAETQYF; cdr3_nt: TGTGCCAGCAGCTCTAGACTAGCGGGAGCAGAGACCCAGTACTTC
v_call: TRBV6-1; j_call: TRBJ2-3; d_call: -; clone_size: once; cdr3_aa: CASSEALGVRDTQYF; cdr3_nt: TGTGCCAGCAGTGAAGCGCTGGGTGTCAGAGATACGCAGTATTTT
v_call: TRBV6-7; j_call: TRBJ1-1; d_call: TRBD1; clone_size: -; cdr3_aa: CATRRDRDTEAFF; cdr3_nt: TGTGCCACCCGAAGGGACAGGGACACTGAAGCTTTCTTT
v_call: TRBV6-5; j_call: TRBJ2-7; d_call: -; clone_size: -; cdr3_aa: CASSYLDGTYEQYF; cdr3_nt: TGTGCCAGCAGTTACTTGGACGGAACCTACGAGCAGTACTTC
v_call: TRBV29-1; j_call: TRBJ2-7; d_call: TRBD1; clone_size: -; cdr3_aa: CSVESQGANPTDYEQYF; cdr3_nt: TGCAGCGTTGAGTCGCAGGGGGCCAACCCGACCGATTACGAGCAGTACTTC
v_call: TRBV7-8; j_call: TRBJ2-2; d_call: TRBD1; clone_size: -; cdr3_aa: CASSLANRGNTGELFF; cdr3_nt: TGTGCCAGCAGCTTAGCGAACAGGGGGAACACCGGGGAGCTGTTTTTT
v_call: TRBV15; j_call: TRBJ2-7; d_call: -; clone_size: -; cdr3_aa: CATSRDSPRFEQYF; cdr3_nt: TGTGCCACCAGCAGAGATTCCCCCAGATTTGAGCAGTACTTC
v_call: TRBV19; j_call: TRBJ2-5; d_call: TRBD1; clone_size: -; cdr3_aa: CASTKMGTGGETQYF; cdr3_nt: TGTGCCAGTACTAAAATGGGGACAGGGGGAGAGACCCAGTACTTC
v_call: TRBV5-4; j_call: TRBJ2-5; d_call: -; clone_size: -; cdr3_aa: CASSRGRETQYF; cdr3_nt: TGTGCCAGCAGCCGAGGGCGAGAGACCCAGTACTTC
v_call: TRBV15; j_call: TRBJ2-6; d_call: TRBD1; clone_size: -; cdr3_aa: CATSLTGGSGANVLTF; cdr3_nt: TGTGCCACCAGCCTGACAGGGGGTTCTGGGGCCAACGTCCTGACTTTC
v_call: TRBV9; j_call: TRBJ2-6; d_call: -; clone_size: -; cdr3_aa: CASSVGSGFGANVLTF; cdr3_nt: TGTGCCAGCAGCGTAGGGTCAGGGTTCGGGGCCAACGTCCTGACTTTC
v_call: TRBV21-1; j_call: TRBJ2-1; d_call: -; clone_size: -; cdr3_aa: CASSKKFTSGRAEVSRYEQFF; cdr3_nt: TGTGCCAGCAGCAAAAAATTTACTAGCGGGAGGGCCGAGGTTTCTAGATATGAGCAGTTCTTC
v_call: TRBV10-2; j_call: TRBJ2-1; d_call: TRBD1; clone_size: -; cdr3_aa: CASTEDRINKQFF; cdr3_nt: TGCGCCAGCACCGAGGACAGGATCAATAAGCAGTTCTTC
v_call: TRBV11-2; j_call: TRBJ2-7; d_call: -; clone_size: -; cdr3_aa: CASSSGTGSSYEQYF; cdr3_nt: TGTGCCAGCAGCTCTGGGACGGGGAGCTCCTACGAGCAGTACTTC
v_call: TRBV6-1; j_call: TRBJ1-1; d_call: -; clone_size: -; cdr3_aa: CASSEGTAFF; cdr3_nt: TGTGCCAGCAGTGAAGGGACCGCTTTCTTT
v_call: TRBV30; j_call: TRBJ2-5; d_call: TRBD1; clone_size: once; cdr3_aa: CAWTGGRETQYF; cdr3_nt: TGTGCCTGGACAGGGGGCCGAGAGACCCAGTACTTC
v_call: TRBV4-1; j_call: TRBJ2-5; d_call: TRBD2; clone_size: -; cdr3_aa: CASSRRNSGRHQETQYF; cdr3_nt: TGCGCCAGCAGCCGAAGGAATAGCGGGAGACACCAAGAGACCCAGTACTTC
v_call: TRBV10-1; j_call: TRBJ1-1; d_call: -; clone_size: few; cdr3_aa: CASSEGSDTEAFF; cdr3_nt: TGCGCCAGCAGTGAAGGGTCGGACACTGAAGCTTTCTTT
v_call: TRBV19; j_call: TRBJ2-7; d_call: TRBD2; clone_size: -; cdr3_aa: CASSSGSGEQYF; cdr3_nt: TGTGCCAGTAGTAGCGGGAGCGGCGAGCAGTACTTC
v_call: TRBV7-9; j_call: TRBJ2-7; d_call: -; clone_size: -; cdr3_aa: CASSAGTYEQYF; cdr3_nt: TGTGCCAGCAGCGCGGGGACCTACGAGCAGTACTTC
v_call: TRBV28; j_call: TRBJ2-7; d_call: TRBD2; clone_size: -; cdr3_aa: CASRLSGPLYEQYF; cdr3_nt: TGTGCCAGCAGACTTAGCGGGCCGCTCTACGAGCAGTACTTC
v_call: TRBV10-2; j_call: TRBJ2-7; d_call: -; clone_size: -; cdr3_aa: CASSEYLRSSYEQYF; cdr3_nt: TGCGCCAGCAGTGAGTATCTTCGGTCCTCCTACGAGCAGTACTTC
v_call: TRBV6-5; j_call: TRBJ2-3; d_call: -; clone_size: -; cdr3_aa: CASSYSDSTDTQYF; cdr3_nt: TGTGCCAGCAGTTACTCGGACAGCACAGATACGCAGTATTTT
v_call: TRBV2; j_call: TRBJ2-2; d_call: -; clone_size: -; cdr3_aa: CASSLRGNTGELFF; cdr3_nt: TGTGCCAGCAGTCTGCGGGGGAACACCGGGGAGCTGTTTTTT
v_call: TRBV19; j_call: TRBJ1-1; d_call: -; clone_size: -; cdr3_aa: CASSIAGANTEAFF; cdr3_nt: TGTGCCAGTAGTATAGCGGGGGCGAACACTGAAGCTTTCTTT
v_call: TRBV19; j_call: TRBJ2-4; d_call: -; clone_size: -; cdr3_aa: CASSTGEYGVSAKNIQYF; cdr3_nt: TGTGCCAGTAGTACTGGCGAGTACGGAGTGTCGGCCAAAAACATTCAGTACTTC
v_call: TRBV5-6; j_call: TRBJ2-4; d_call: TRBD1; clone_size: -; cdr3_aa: CASSLRPGQRIKNIQYF; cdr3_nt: TGTGCCAGCAGCTTGCGACCGGGACAGAGGATCAAAAACATTCAGTACTTC
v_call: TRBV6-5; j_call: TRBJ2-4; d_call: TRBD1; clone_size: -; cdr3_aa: CASSYRGQRNIQYF; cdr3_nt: TGTGCCAGCAGTTACCGGGGACAGAGGAACATTCAGTACTTC
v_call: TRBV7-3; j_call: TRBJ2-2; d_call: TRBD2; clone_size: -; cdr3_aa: CASSLDPSGTGELFF; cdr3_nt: TGTGCCAGCAGCTTAGATCCTAGCGGGACCGGGGAGCTGTTTTTT
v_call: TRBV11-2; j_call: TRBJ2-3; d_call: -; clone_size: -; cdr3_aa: CASSNLAAGSTDTQYF; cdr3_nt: TGTGCCAGCAGCAACCTTGCGGCGGGCTCCACAGATACGCAGTATTTT
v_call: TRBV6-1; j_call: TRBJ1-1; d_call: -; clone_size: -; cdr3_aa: CASSELSGEGTEAFF; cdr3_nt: TGTGCCAGCAGTGAACTGTCAGGGGAGGGTACTGAAGCTTTCTTT
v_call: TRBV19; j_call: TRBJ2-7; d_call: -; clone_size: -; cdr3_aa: CASSITGRSYEQYF; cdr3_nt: TGTGCCAGTAGTATAACGGGTCGATCCTACGAGCAGTACTTC
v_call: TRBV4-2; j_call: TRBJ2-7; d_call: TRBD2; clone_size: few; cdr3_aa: CASSQDGASGYEQYF; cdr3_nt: TGTGCCAGCAGCCAAGATGGTGCTAGCGGCTACGAGCAGTACTTC
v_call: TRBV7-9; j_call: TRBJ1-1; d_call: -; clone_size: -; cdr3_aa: CASNFLIVWVTEAFF; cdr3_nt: TGTGCCAGCAACTTTCTGATTGTTTGGGTCACTGAAGCTTTCTTT
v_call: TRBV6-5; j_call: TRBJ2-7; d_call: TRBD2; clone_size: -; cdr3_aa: CASSGSSGRPYEQYF; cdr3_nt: TGTGCCAGCAGTGGAAGTAGCGGGAGGCCCTACGAGCAGTACTTC
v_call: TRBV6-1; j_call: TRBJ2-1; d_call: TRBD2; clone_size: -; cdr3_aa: CASSVSSGSYNEQFF; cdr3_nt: TGTGCCAGCAGTGTGTCTAGCGGTTCCTACAATGAGCAGTTCTTC
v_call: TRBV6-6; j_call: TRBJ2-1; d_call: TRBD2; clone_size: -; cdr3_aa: CASSAGLAGGEQFF; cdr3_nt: TGTGCCAGCAGTGCGGGACTAGCGGGAGGTGAGCAGTTCTTC
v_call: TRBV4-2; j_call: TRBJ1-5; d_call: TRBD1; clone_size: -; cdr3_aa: CASSQGGQGNQPQHF; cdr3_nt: TGTGCCAGCAGCCAAGGGGGACAGGGGAATCAGCCCCAGCATTTT
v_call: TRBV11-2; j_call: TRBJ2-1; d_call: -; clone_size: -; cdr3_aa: CASSYRWDEQFF; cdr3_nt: TGTGCCAGCAGCTACCGTTGGGATGAGCAGTTCTTC
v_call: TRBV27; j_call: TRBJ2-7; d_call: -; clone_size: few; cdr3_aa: CASSLMGEQYF; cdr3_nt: TGTGCCAGCAGCTTGATGGGGGAGCAGTACTTC
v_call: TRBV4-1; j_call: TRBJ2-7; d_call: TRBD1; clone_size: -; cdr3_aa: CASSPGTGGREQYF; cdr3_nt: TGCGCCAGCAGCCCGGGAACAGGGGGGCGCGAGCAGTACTTC
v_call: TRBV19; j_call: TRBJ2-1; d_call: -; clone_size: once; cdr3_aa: CASSLGLYFNEQFF; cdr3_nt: TGTGCCAGTAGTTTGGGTCTTTATTTCAATGAGCAGTTCTTC
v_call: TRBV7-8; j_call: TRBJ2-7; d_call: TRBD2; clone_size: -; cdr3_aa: CASSLTKTSARTNEQYF; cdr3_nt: TGTGCCAGCAGCTTGACTAAGACTAGCGCGAGAACCAACGAGCAGTACTTC
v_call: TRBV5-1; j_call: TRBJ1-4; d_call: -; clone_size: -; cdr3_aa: CASSPRDIRGQKLFF; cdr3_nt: TGCGCCAGCAGCCCCCGGGACATTCGGGGGCAAAAACTGTTTTTT
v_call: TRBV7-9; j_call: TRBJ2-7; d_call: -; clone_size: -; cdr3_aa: CASSSSFSRSSYEQYF; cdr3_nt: TGTGCCAGCAGCTCCTCTTTTTCGCGGAGCTCCTACGAGCAGTACTTC
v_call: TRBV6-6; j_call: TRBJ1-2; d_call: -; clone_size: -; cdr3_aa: CASSGRGLYGYTF; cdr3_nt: TGTGCCAGCAGCGGCAGGGGACTCTATGGCTACACCTTC